The rows below give T cell receptor beta chains drawn from one sample of a study of control samples from healthy donors and cancer patients. Sequencing used immunoSEQ multiplex PCR; TCRdb keeps in-frame clones, though not all of them. Among some 160,000 clones listed, more than 85% were seen once. Sequenced material: blood. These receptor sequences come from a woman in her twenties or thirties in good health. Each CDR3 is given with its conserved first and last residue. The order of the fields is D gene, J gene, clone size, V gene, CDR3 length, CDR3 protein, CDR3 DNA. The D gene is left open where the match is weak. Rows give clone size only sometimes, using once, few, many, or a class for an expanded clone.

d_gene: NA
j_gene: TRBJ1-2
abundance: NA
v_gene: TRBV28
len: 15
CDR3aa: CASSLNERRYYGYTF
CDR3nt: TGTGCCAGCAGTTTAAATGAACGGAGATACTATGGCTACACCTTC

d_gene: NA
j_gene: TRBJ2-7
abundance: NA
v_gene: TRBV7-9
len: 16
CDR3aa: CASSFHSGARSNEQYF
CDR3nt: TGTGCCAGCAGCTTCCATTCTGGGGCCCGGTCGAACGAGCAGTACTTC

d_gene: NA
j_gene: TRBJ2-1
abundance: once
v_gene: TRBV11-2
len: 16
CDR3aa: CASSLTDPPFYNEQFF
CDR3nt: TGTGCCAGCAGCTTGACCGATCCCCCATTCTACAATGAGCAGTTCTTC

d_gene: NA
j_gene: TRBJ1-1
abundance: NA
v_gene: TRBV4-3
len: 15
CDR3aa: CASSQAVRGNTEAFF
CDR3nt: TGCGCCAGCAGCCAAGCCGTTCGCGGGAACACTGAAGCTTTCTTT

d_gene: NA
j_gene: TRBJ1-3
abundance: NA
v_gene: TRBV5-1
len: 16
CDR3aa: CASSPTQGVSGNTIYF
CDR3nt: TGCGCCAGCAGCCCCACCCAGGGTGTATCTGGAAACACCATATATTTT

d_gene: NA
j_gene: TRBJ2-3
abundance: NA
v_gene: TRBV6-4
len: 16
CDR3aa: CASSETYLRSTDTQYF
CDR3nt: TGTGCCAGCAGTGAGACCTACTTGCGCTCCACAGATACGCAGTATTTT

d_gene: NA
j_gene: TRBJ2-7
abundance: NA
v_gene: TRBV13
len: 14
CDR3aa: CASSFDRDAYEQYF
CDR3nt: TGTGCCAGCAGCTTCGACCGGGACGCCTACGAGCAGTACTTC

d_gene: NA
j_gene: TRBJ1-5
abundance: NA
v_gene: TRBV7-8
len: 18
CDR3aa: CASSLNLQGSYSNQPQHF
CDR3nt: TGTGCCAGCAGCCTAAACCTTCAGGGGTCCTATAGCAATCAGCCCCAGCATTTT

d_gene: NA
j_gene: TRBJ2-7
abundance: NA
v_gene: TRBV5-1
len: 14
CDR3aa: CASSRGTAPYEQYF
CDR3nt: TGCGCCAGCAGCCGGGGGACAGCCCCCTACGAGCAGTACTTC

d_gene: NA
j_gene: TRBJ2-1
abundance: NA
v_gene: TRBV4-3
len: 14
CDR3aa: CASSQDLRYNEQFF
CDR3nt: TGCGCCAGCAGCCAAGATTTGAGGTACAATGAGCAGTTCTTC

d_gene: TRBD1
j_gene: TRBJ1-5
abundance: NA
v_gene: TRBV5-8
len: 16
CDR3aa: CASSLSGDRSNQPQHF
CDR3nt: TGTGCCAGCAGCTTGTCGGGGGACAGAAGCAATCAGCCCCAGCATTTT

d_gene: NA
j_gene: TRBJ2-4
abundance: NA
v_gene: TRBV29-1
len: 14
CDR3aa: CSVSGHLAKNIQYF
CDR3nt: TGCAGCGTCTCGGGACACTTAGCCAAAAACATTCAGTACTTC

d_gene: NA
j_gene: TRBJ2-5
abundance: NA
v_gene: TRBV3-1/TRBV3-2
len: 15
CDR3aa: CASSPTGYGEETQYF
CDR3nt: TGTGCCAGCAGCCCGACCGGTTATGGAGAGGAGACCCAGTACTTC

d_gene: TRBD2
j_gene: TRBJ2-1
abundance: NA
v_gene: TRBV19
len: 17
CDR3aa: CASRPRGLAGAHNEQFF
CDR3nt: TGTGCCAGTAGGCCCCGGGGTCTAGCGGGAGCCCACAATGAGCAGTTCTTC

d_gene: TRBD2
j_gene: TRBJ2-5
abundance: NA
v_gene: TRBV18
len: 19
CDR3aa: CASSLRGLAGAGYQETQYF
CDR3nt: TGTGCCAGCTCCCTCCGAGGACTAGCGGGAGCCGGGTACCAAGAGACCCAGTACTTC

d_gene: NA
j_gene: TRBJ1-1
abundance: once
v_gene: TRBV27
len: 13
CDR3aa: CASSFQPNTEAFF
CDR3nt: TGTGCCAGCAGTTTCCAGCCGAACACTGAAGCTTTCTTT

d_gene: TRBD1
j_gene: TRBJ1-6
abundance: NA
v_gene: TRBV28
len: 14
CDR3aa: CASVMDRKGSPLHF
CDR3nt: TGTGCCAGCGTGATGGACAGGAAAGGTTCACCCCTCCACTTT